Sequencing of this T cell receptor beta chain was carried out in a study of T cell responses to AZD1222 COVID-19 vaccine listed by TCRdb under 2021. Study-level background: AZD1222 recipients given second doses at about 4 weeks or at about 12 weeks were pooled, since spike-specific TCR depth and breadth were not found to differ between the two schedules. A total of about 230 trial participants underwent TCR sequencing, of whom 200 to 220 received two doses of AZD1222 and about 25 received two doses of the MenACWY control vaccine. Trial participants were enrolled into age subgroups of 18-55, 56-69 and 70-plus years, which contained about 150, 27 and 61 TCR-sequenced participants, respectively.

The junction shows trimming of 7 bases on V and 4 bases on J, and the gene matches do not reach 7 bases of it. Based on the germline V gene (reference sequence), the CDR1 and CDR2 sequences are SGHNT and YYREEE. The CDR3 runs 13 residues from the cysteine to the phenylalanine. Here the CDR3 DNA is all that survives: 39 bases in frame from base 1. The paper as a whole reports these results and caveats: Most participants were white British and females outnumbered males, and the authors suggested that clonal diversity may have been underestimated. Conclusions about previously exposed vaccinees are limited, since just 5 to 7 AZD1222 recipients were seropositive for SARS-CoV-2 at baseline. Reportedly, close to half of the unique spike-specific TCRs recognized epitopes lying outside the regions that are mutated in the B.1.351 and B.1.1.7 variants. Because no day 14 peak-response samples were available, repertoires were characterized only after the peak T cell response. The vaccine-associated CD4 TCRs covered the entire spike protein, and the dominant responses fell in regions 160-218 and 743-854. Spike-specific TCR breadth and depth rose significantly after two AZD1222 doses compared with day 0 and with MenACWY recipients. The 56-69-year group was small, and its depth increase did not reach significance, likely because of low power.

This clone was observed a few times. Which antigen it targets is not known. Base qualities are not recorded, but no much larger clone differs from it by a single base. The CDR3 regions of human TCRbeta chains were analyzed by immunosequencing. Per the original workflow: Repertoire TCRs were matched against a reference library of SARS-CoV-2-specific TCRs generated with the MIRA antigen-specificity platform. Breadth meant the fraction of unique TCRs that were SARS-CoV-2-associated, whereas depth meant the fraction of total T cells that were SARS-CoV-2-associated. Using the MIRA data, each spike-specific TCR was assigned both to the spike region to which the TCR was reactive and to a CD4 or CD8 class. Log10-transformed breadth and depth values were compared by one-way ANOVA with Sidak's multiple comparisons tests. The source is immuneACCESS, and TCRdb retained only in-frame sequences with V and J called. Part of the clones is not carried over; for the studies checked, unresolved V genes explain less than half of this, and the remainder is unexplained. V and J calls and clone size follow that table, whereas D and trimming were derived from the DNA. The sample table lists fewer than 200,000 clones, approximately 92% of them with a count of one. Roughly 1.4% of the sample is held by the ten biggest clonotypes.

This specimen's time point label, interpreted: baseline before first vaccination. Vaccinee samples came from UK trials COV001 and COV002, including a single-blind randomized controlled phase 2/3 trial of AZD1222 (ChAdOx1 nCoV-19) in healthy adults. For TCRbeta chain sequencing, PBMC samples were collected from trial participants at day 0 and at day 28 after the second dose. The sequence was obtained from an adult in good health. Sequenced material: peripheral blood, taken on day 0 of AZD1222 vaccination. The sequence joins TRBV5-4 to TRBJ1-2; 7 central nucleotides agree with TRBD1. The sequenced DNA: TGTGCCAGCTCCATACAGGGGCCCTATGGCTACACCTTC. It translates to CASSIQGPYGYTF.